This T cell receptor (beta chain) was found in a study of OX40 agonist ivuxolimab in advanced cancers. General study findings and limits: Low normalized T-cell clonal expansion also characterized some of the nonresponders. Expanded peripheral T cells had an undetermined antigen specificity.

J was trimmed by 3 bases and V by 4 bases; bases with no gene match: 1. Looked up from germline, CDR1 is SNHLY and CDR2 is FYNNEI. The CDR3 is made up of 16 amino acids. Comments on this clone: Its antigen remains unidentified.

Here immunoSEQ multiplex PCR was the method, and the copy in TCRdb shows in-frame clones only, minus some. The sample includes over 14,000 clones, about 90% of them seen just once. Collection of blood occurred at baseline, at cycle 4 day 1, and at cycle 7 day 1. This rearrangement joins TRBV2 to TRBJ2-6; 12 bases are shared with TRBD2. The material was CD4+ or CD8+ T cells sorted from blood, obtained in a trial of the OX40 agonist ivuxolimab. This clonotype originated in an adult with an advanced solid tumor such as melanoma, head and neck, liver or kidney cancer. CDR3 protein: CASSGLAGVGANVLTF. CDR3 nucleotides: TGTGCCAGCAGTGGACTAGCGGGAGTTGGGGCCAACGTCCTGACTTTC.